Following are 8 T cell receptor beta chains from one sample sequenced in a study of OX40 agonist ivuxolimab in advanced cancers. The table came from immunoSEQ multiplex PCR; TCRdb's copy has only in-frame clones and leaves some out. Among over 90,000 clones, roughly 95% were seen once, and the ten largest hold 0.15% to 0.2%. The sample in question was CD4+ or CD8+ T cells sorted from blood, obtained in a trial of the OX40 agonist ivuxolimab. These TCRs come from an adult with an advanced solid tumor such as melanoma, head and neck, liver or kidney cancer.

The chain is built from TRBV5-4 and TRBJ2-1, with D perhaps matching TRBD2 (6 bases). There are 16 residues in the CDR3. Trimming removed 0 bases from V and 6 bases from J, with 16 bases in between. Germline assignment: CDR1 SGHNT and CDR2 YYREEE (reference sequence). This CDR3 reads CASSLGGRIGSNEQFF. The CDR3 nucleotides read TGTGCCAGCAGCTTGGGAGGGAGGATAGGGTCCAATGAGCAGTTCTTC.

The chain has TRBV19 and TRBJ2-3; 11 bases are a match to TRBD2. With V trimmed by 5 bases and J by 0 bases, 7 bases remained unmatched. This CDR3 is built from 17 residues. Germline V CDR1 and CDR2: LNHDA, SQIVND (reference sequence). The CDR3 coding sequence is TGTGCCAGTAGTTTGCCTAGCGGGAGGTTTAGCACAGATACGCAGTATTTT. Translating it yields CASSLPSGRFSTDTQYF.

The V call is TRBV25-1, the J call TRBJ1-1; D not certain. V lost 4 bases to trimming and J lost 2 bases, with 11 bases between them. The V gene's germline CDR1 is MGHDK and CDR2 SYGVNS. The length of the CDR3 is 14 residues. In DNA form, the CDR3 reads TGTGCCAGCAGTGTTTGGTTCCCAAACACTGAAGCTTTCTTT. Translation: CASSVWFPNTEAFF. The complete variable domain, with remaining parts taken from reference TRBV25-1 and TRBJ1-1, reads EADIYQTPRYLVIGTGKKITLECSQTMGHDKMYWYQQDPGMELHLIHYSYGVNSTEKGDLSSESTVSRIRTEHFPLTLESARPSHTSQYLCASSVWFPNTEAFFGQGTRLTVV.

The V and J genes are TRBV5-1 and TRBJ2-7, with 7 nucleotides matching TRBD1. The V and J ends lost 5 bases and 1 base, in that order; junction bases with no gene match: 6. From germline, CDR1 is SGHRS and CDR2 YFSETQ. The CDR3 consists of 14 residues. CDR3: CASRPGQMSYEQYF. CDR3 in DNA: TGCGCCAGCAGACCGGGACAGATGTCCTACGAGCAGTACTTC. Complete variable domain (other parts from reference TRBV5-1 and TRBJ2-7): KAGVTQTPRYLIKTRGQQVTLSCSPISGHRSVSWYQQTPGQGLQFLFEYFSETQRNKGNFPGRFSGRQFSNSRSEMNVSTLELGDSALYLCASRPGQMSYEQYFGPGTRLTVT.

V is TRBV18 and J is TRBJ2-7; D might be TRBD2 (6 bases). The V gene's germline CDR1 is KGHSH and CDR2 LQKENI. CDR3 length: 16 residues. V shed 0 bases and J shed 2 bases, with 14 bases lying between them. DNA for the CDR3: TGTGCCAGCTCACCACCGGGCGCTAGCGTCACCTACGAGCAGTACTTC. This sequence encodes CASSPPGASVTYEQYF.

This chain links TRBV6-6 with TRBJ1-2; unclear D gene. Trimming removed 3 bases at V and 4 bases at J, with 9 bases between. The V gene's germline CDR1 is MNHNY and CDR2 SVGAGI (reference sequence). This CDR3 is built from 13 residues. CDR3 DNA sequence: TGTGCCAGCAGTTATACGGACGGCTATGGCTACACCTTC. It is translated as CASSYTDGYGYTF.

V and J are TRBV27 and TRBJ1-1; D uncertain. Germline CDR1 is MNHEY and CDR2 is SMNVEV (reference sequence). The CDR3 has 13 amino acids. Trimming removed 3 bases from V and 1 base from J, with 6 bases in between. CDR3 residues: CASSFKRNTEAFF. CDR3 DNA: TGTGCCAGCAGTTTCAAAAGGAACACTGAAGCTTTCTTT.

The V call is TRBV19, the J call TRBJ2-3; 7 bases align to TRBD2. Per germline, CDR1 LNHDA and CDR2 SQIVND (reference sequence). CDR3 size: 13 residues. V gave up 3 bases and J gave up 6 bases; unmatched junction bases: 3. DNA for the CDR3: TGTGCCAGTAGTATTACCGGGGGGGATACGCAGTATTTT. It specifies CASSITGGDTQYF.